This T cell receptor beta chain comes out of a study of blood T cell repertoires in COVID-19. On the study more broadly: Spain, Italy and the United States supplied samples that represented acute and convalescent COVID-19. The analysed material was cDNA or gDNA that came from T cells, B-cell-depleted T cells, or PBMCs.

Germline trimming cut 6 bases from V and 6 bases from J; bases unmatched to any gene: 17. The CDR3 runs to 18 residues. Germline-derived CDR1 and CDR2 are SGHTA and FQGNSA. In the study's own analysis: Nucleated cell counts were estimated from reference gene primer amplification. The protocol was immunoSEQ multiplex PCR, while the TCRdb copy is restricted to in-frame clones and leaves out a portion. V and J calls and clone size are those listed in that table; D and trimming were worked out from the DNA. The sample lists just over 150,000 clones, approximately 90% occurring once. The clonotype originates from a woman in her forties with acute or convalescent COVID-19. Sequencing was performed on peripheral blood. The chain employs TRBV7-2 and TRBJ2-7; 13 bases match TRBD2. The CDR3 sequence is CASSHTSGGAGSSSEQYF. The CDR3 DNA reads as TGTGCCAGCAGTCACACTAGCGGGGGGGCGGGATCCTCGAGCGAGCAGTACTTC. Using reference TRBV7-2 and TRBJ2-7 for the parts outside the CDR3, the full variable domain is GAGVSQSPSNKVTEKGKDVELRCDPISGHTALYWYRQSLGQGLEFLIYFQGNSAPDKSGLPSDRFSAERTGGSVSTLTIQRTQQEDSAVYLCASSHTSGGAGSSSEQYFGPGTRLTVT.